This TCR beta chain derives from a study of blood T cell repertoires in COVID-19. V was pared by 0 bases and J by 2 bases, with 4 bases of the junction left unmatched. Germline CDR1 reads MNHEY; CDR2 reads SVGAGI. The CDR3 has 16 amino acids. Under the authors' procedure: Reference gene primer amplification in the assay estimated nucleated cell counts. Profiled with immunoSEQ multiplex PCR; TCRdb holds only in-frame clones, not every one. V and J calls and clone size are given by that table; D and trimming were obtained from the DNA. The sample shows fewer than 150,000 clones, 75% to 90% of them seen only once.

This receptor was identified in a woman older than 75 with acute or convalescent COVID-19. The V call is TRBV6-5, the J call TRBJ1-3; 7 nucleotides match TRBD1. What was sequenced was peripheral blood. The CDR3 DNA reads TGTGCCAGCAGTTACTCAGGGGGCGCGACTGGAAACACCATATATTTT. Translation gives CASSYSGGATGNTIYF.